This T cell receptor (beta chain) comes out of a study of response to subunit inactivated influenza vaccine. In TCRdb, the RT-PCR reads were re-called with MiXCR into one record per CDR3 protein. The sample has more than 450,000 distinct CDR3 sequences, 11% seen once. V lost 6 bases to trimming and J lost 4 bases, with 16 bases between them. The CDR3 is made up of 14 amino acids. From germline, CDR1 is MNHEY and CDR2 SMNVEV (reference sequence). This same sample was also taken into another study, of T cells expressing NK-cell markers. That report adds: 5'RACE template switching with UMIs produced the TCR beta cDNA. Among the eight sequenced donors, seven tested HCMV-seropositive and one tested seronegative. NKG2C+ dominant clonotypes from over five donors made up roughly 1.0-7.5% of CD8+ T cells. The CD3+CD56-NKG2C+ fraction was also led by these clonotypes in several donors.

The origin of this receptor is a man aged 45-65 years who received an inactivated influenza vaccine. The chain is built from TRBV27 and TRBJ2-7; D possibly matches TRBD1 or TRBD2 (5 bases each). The starting material was PBMCs from blood, obtained on the day of vaccination. This CDR3 is CASRTIRDGYEQYF. The CDR3 bases are TGTGCCAGCAGAACTATCAGGGACGGATACGAGCAGTACTTC.